Shown below are 21 T cell receptor beta chains from a single sample sequenced in a study of T cell repertoires in cytomegalovirus infection. TCRdb re-derived calls from the reads in MiXCR, one entry per CDR3 protein. This repertoire shows 200,000 to 250,000 distinct CDR3 sequences, around two fifths found once; its top ten account for roughly three fifths. These receptors' antigens are unknown. Sequenced material: CD8+ T cells from cultured PBMCs, taken from culture after CMV antigen stimulation. These receptors were obtained from a human donor in good health (CMV status not recorded). Some clones in this sample may be carry-over from other donors' samples.

This clonotype was detected ten times or more. V gene TRBV28 combines with J gene TRBJ2-3; 7 nucleotides line up with TRBD1. J gave up 3 bases and V 6 bases, and 9 bases lay outside the gene matches. CDR1 is MDHEN and CDR2 is SYDVKM in the germline V gene. The CDR3 consists of 15 residues. The CDR3 loop is CASSPWGQSTDTQYF. CDR3 coding DNA: TGTGCCAGCAGCCCCTGGGGACAGTCTACAGATACGCAGTATTTT.

Only a few counts were recorded for this clonotype. The gene calls are TRBV14 and TRBJ1-5; D is uncertain. The germline V gene encodes CDR1 SGHDN and CDR2 FVKESK. Trimming stripped 1 base from V and 5 bases from J, with 6 bases between. CDR3 length: 13 amino acids. DNA for the CDR3: TGTGCCAGCAGCCAAGGGGGATATCAGCCCCAGCATTTT. It specifies CASSQGGYQPQHF.

This clonotype was recorded many times. The chain links TRBV6-1 to TRBJ2-1, with D perhaps assigned TRBD1 or TRBD2 (5 bases each). Trimming took 0 bases from V and 2 from J, leaving 8 bases between them. The germline V gene encodes CDR1 MNHNS and CDR2 SASEGT. The CDR3 length is 15 residues. DNA of the CDR3: TGTGCCAGCAGTGAAGCGGGGGATCCCTACAATGAGCAGTTCTTC. Protein: CASSEAGDPYNEQFF.

This clonotype was detected only a few times. This sequence joins TRBV6-1 and TRBJ2-1; D possibly corresponds to TRBD2 (5 bases). The CDR3 totals 16 residues. Trimming cost V 5 bases and J 0 bases, with 14 bases left between them. The germline V gene has CDR1 MNHNS and CDR2 SASEGT. The CDR3 region is CASSIRRDSSYNEQFF. In DNA, the CDR3 is TGTGCCAGCAGTATTCGTCGGGATTCCTCCTACAATGAGCAGTTCTTC.

This clonotype came up a few times. The V gene is TRBV6-6, the J gene TRBJ2-2; D unresolved. The germline V gene encodes CDR1 MNHNY and CDR2 SVGAGI (reference sequence). The CDR3 totals 16 residues. The V gene lost 6 bases and the J gene lost 1 base, with 15 bases spanning the gap. CDR3 nucleotide sequence: TGTGCCAGCAGCCAGAAGGTGGCCATGAACACCGGGGAGCTGTTTTTT. Its protein product is CASSQKVAMNTGELFF.

The J gene is TRBJ2-3, the V gene TRBV27; D remains unclear. Germline CDR1 MNHEY, CDR2 SMNVEV (reference sequence). Deletions cut 3 bases from V and 1 base from J, with 17 bases between. The CDR3 totals 17 residues. The CDR3 DNA follows: TGTGCCAGCAGTTTGCCGCCCCGCCCGGCCGGCACAGATACGCAGTATTTT. It encodes CASSLPPRPAGTDTQYF.

The chain carries TRBV28 and TRBJ2-3, with TRBD1 identical over 10 bases. The germline CDR1 and CDR2 sequences are MDHEN and SYDVKM. With 8 bases clipped from V and 2 bases from J, the junction kept 13 bases outside the gene matches. The CDR3 consists of 17 residues. CDR3 coding DNA: TGTGCCAGCGCAACGCCGGGACAGGGGATTTACACAGATACGCAGTATTTT. Protein: CASATPGQGIYTDTQYF.

In this sample, this clonotype turned up a few times. The J gene is TRBJ2-7, the V gene TRBV6-1; maybe TRBD2 (6 bases). The germline V gene encodes CDR1 MNHNS and CDR2 SASEGT. The CDR3 sequence is 14 residues long. The V end lost 4 bases, the J end lost 3 bases, and 13 bases lay between the germline ends. For the CDR3, the DNA is TGTGCCAGCAGTGGCCGACGGGAGAACTACGAGCAGTACTTC. Protein sequence: CASSGRRENYEQYF.

This clonotype came up a few times. V gene TRBV28 combines with J gene TRBJ2-6; 7 bases map to TRBD1. CDR1 and CDR2 (germline): MDHEN, SYDVKM. This CDR3 is 15 amino acids long. Trimming at V came to 5 bases and at J to 11 bases, leaving 12 bases not matched to a gene. CDR3 sequence: CASSLRDSRIDVLTF. Written as DNA, the CDR3 is TGTGCCAGCAGTCTCCGGGACAGTCGAATAGACGTCCTGACTTTC.

V usage is TRBV5-4 and J usage is TRBJ2-3; the D is unclear. The ends were cut back, 0 bases at V and 1 base at J, with 9 bases in the middle. The CDR3 spans 15 residues. Germline V gene data show CDR1 as SGHNT and CDR2 as YYREEE (reference sequence). The CDR3 sequence is CASSLARIRTDTQYF. The CDR3 region has the DNA TGTGCCAGCAGCTTGGCACGGATACGCACAGATACGCAGTATTTT.

The CDR3 sequence: CASREEGQEAFF. Written as DNA, the CDR3 is TGTGCCAGCAGGGAGGAGGGTCAGGAGGCTTTCTTT. The chain employs TRBV2 and TRBJ1-1; no reliable D call. V was pared by 6 bases and J by 11 bases, with 16 bases between. The CDR3 is 12 residues long. In germline, CDR1 is SNHLY, CDR2 FYNNEI.

The genes are TRBV11-2 and TRBJ2-1; 8 bases are a match to TRBD2. Germline trimming cut 4 bases from V and 7 bases from J; bases unmatched to any gene: 15. There are 17 residues in the CDR3. CDR1 is SGHAT, CDR2 FQNNGV, per germline. The CDR3 region is CASSSLPRGGLWNEQFF. As DNA, the CDR3 is TGTGCCAGCAGCTCCCTCCCCCGCGGGGGGCTCTGGAATGAGCAGTTCTTC.

This clonotype was detected only a few times. The genes are TRBV20-1 and TRBJ1-2; D might be TRBD1 (5 bases). V was trimmed by 2 bases and J by 0 bases, leaving 10 bases between them. Germline V gene lookup returns CDR1 DFQATT and CDR2 SNEGSKA (reference sequence). The CDR3 consists of 14 residues. CDR3 amino acids: CSARPQGSNYGYTF. The CDR3 nucleotides read TGCAGTGCTAGACCCCAGGGATCTAACTATGGCTACACCTTC.

This clonotype was counted between two and nine times. V gene TRBV2 combines with J gene TRBJ2-3; D not resolved. The CDR3 length is 16 residues. Trimming removed 5 bases from V and 0 bases from J, with 15 bases in between. CDR1 SNHLY and CDR2 FYNNEI come from the germline V gene. This chain's CDR3 is CASSTPSYSSTDTQYF. The CDR3 bases are TGTGCCAGCAGTACGCCTTCTTACTCTAGCACAGATACGCAGTATTTT.

CDR3 DNA sequence: TGTGCCACCTCGCCATCCGGGACAGGCTTACAAGAGACCCAGTACTTC. Protein: CATSPSGTGLQETQYF. The gene calls are TRBV24-1 and TRBJ2-5, with 8 bases identical to TRBD1. V shed 9 bases, J shed 2 bases, and the junction held 13 bases outside the gene matches. Germline values: CDR1 KGHDR, CDR2 SFDVKD. This CDR3 is 16 amino acids long.

This chain links TRBV30 with TRBJ2-5, with 10 bases aligning to TRBD2. Trimming cost V 3 bases and J 5 bases; bases outside gene matches: 12. Germline CDR1 and CDR2: GTSNPN and SVGIG (reference sequence). The CDR3 totals 16 residues. Written as DNA, the CDR3 is TGTGCCTGGAGCGCCGTCGGACTAGCGGAGTGGGAGACCCAGTACTTC. It encodes CAWSAVGLAEWETQYF.

V is TRBV7-3 and J is TRBJ2-3; D not resolved. The V gene lost 4 bases and the J gene lost 4 bases, with 6 bases spanning the gap. Germline CDR1 is SGHTA and CDR2 is FQGTGA. The CDR3 loop spans 12 amino acids. DNA of the CDR3: TGTGCCAGCAGCTGGGCCGCAGATACGCAGTATTTT. Protein sequence: CASSWAADTQYF.

The chain uses TRBV7-8 and TRBJ1-1; D not certain. This CDR3 has 15 residues. Germline V gene lookup returns CDR1 SGHVS and CDR2 FQNEAQ. Trimming left V 0 bases short and J 1 base short, with 9 bases between. The CDR3 loop reads CASSLASAGNTEAFF. CDR3 DNA: TGTGCCAGCAGCTTAGCATCGGCAGGGAACACTGAAGCTTTCTTT. Variable domain in full (rest from reference TRBV7-8 and TRBJ1-1): GAGVSQSPRYKVAKRGQDVALRCDPISGHVSLFWYQQALGQGPEFLTYFQNEAQLDKSGLPSDRFFAERPEGSVSTLKIQRTQQEDSAVYLCASSLASAGNTEAFFGQGTRLTVV.

This chain uses TRBV27 with TRBJ1-5, with 8 nucleotides matching TRBD1. The CDR3 extends over 14 amino acids. V trimming: 6 bases; J trimming: 6 bases; junction bases outside the gene matches: 7. The germline V gene encodes CDR1 MNHEY and CDR2 SMNVEV (reference sequence). DNA for the CDR3: TGTGCCAGCAGAAATGCAGGGGGCGGTCAGCCCCAGCATTTT. Protein sequence: CASRNAGGGQPQHF.

The chain employs TRBV7-9 and TRBJ2-7; 9 bases align to TRBD1. Germline values: CDR1 SEHNR, CDR2 FQNEAQ (reference sequence). The CDR3 has 14 amino acids. Germline trimming cut 3 bases from V and 4 bases from J; bases unmatched to any gene: 4. The CDR3 DNA follows: TGTGCCAGCAGCTTGGGACAGGGATGGTACGAGCAGTACTTC. It is translated as CASSLGQGWYEQYF. Drawing the rest from reference TRBV7-9 and TRBJ2-7, the complete variable domain is DTGVSQNPRHKITKRGQNVTFRCDPISEHNRLYWYRQTLGQGPEFLTYFQNEAQLEKSRLLSDRFSAERPKGSFSTLEIQRTEQGDSAMYLCASSLGQGWYEQYFGPGTRLTVT.

Only a few counts were recorded for this clonotype. V is TRBV6-5 and J is TRBJ2-1; 7 bases fit TRBD1. Germline CDR1 is MNHEY and CDR2 is SVGAGI. V lost 5 bases and J lost 2; bases outside the gene matches: 6. This CDR3 has 15 residues. The CDR3 spells CASSTRQGTYNEQFF. CDR3 in DNA: TGTGCCAGCAGTACCCGACAGGGAACCTACAATGAGCAGTTCTTC.